This TCR beta chain came from a study of cytomegalovirus exposure and HLA in healthy donors (dated by TCRdb to about 2017). About the investigation overall: According to an earlier analysis of 587 of the donors, about 179 million T cells yielded 90 million to 140 million unique TCR beta sequences and approximately 300 Gb of sequence data. A later genetic analysis used genome-wide SNP genotypes for about 60% of the roughly 700 donors, treating that subset as a discovery cohort. Roughly five DR-DQ haplotypes were handled as single units for association and clustering because linkage in the cohort was strong. The study combined high-throughput TCR immunosequencing, statistical association of individual TCRs with disease status, and machine learning to predict cytomegalovirus infection status. Alongside the repertoire data, information on donor age, sex, ethnicity and CMV serostatus was compiled. Every discovery cohort repertoire had been produced on one sequencing platform. An early release that covered fewer than 750 HLA-typed donors contained approximately 300 gigabases of sequencing data and around 80 million unique TCR sequences. Rather than drawing on any new phenotypic data, the later analysis identified candidate immune exposures from TCR beta sequences and the way those sequences occurred across donors. The study profiled the T cell repertoires of 550 to 700 subjects by immunosequencing and related them to cytomegalovirus serostatus. Both class I and class II loci were covered by HLA typing, at four-digit resolution. Of the approximately 400 genotyped donors, 75% to 85% were placed in the genetic ancestry cluster associated with self-reported Caucasian donors. The study aimed to test whether signatures of past pathogen exposure could be identified by cataloging public T cell receptors. Across approximately 400 genotyped donors of the cohort, an average of 235,054 unique TCR beta nucleotide sequences per donor were sequenced, and 15% to 20% of those sequences were non-productive. A later analysis re-analyzed previously published TCR beta repertoires from approximately 670 donors and added high-resolution HLA genotyping to study TCR occurrence patterns. An earlier analysis of 587 of the donors applied high-throughput TCR beta sequencing to assess whether each TCR beta V gene segment acted as functional or pseudogenic. Along with the approximately 650-subject first cohort, a separate validation cohort of over a hundred different subjects was used. The number of typed donors differed by locus: about 620-630 for A, B, C, DRB1 and DQB1; 500 to 550 for DQA1; about 600 for DPA1; and 400 to 480 for DPB1. The research as a whole found: A later analysis reported that several top co-occurrence clusters appeared linked to parvovirus B19, influenza, CMV and Epstein-Barr virus. Compared with the 666-donor mean, donors in an Asian-associated ancestry cluster had fewer N-insertions in productive TCRs, according to a later genetic analysis. The study gave a list of about 170 TCR beta chains associated with cytomegalovirus. The classifier was reported to diagnose cytomegalovirus status with high specificity and sensitivity in both the original and validation cohorts. The only immune exposure information available for the cohort was CMV serostatus. The presence/absence analyses assumed that sequencing depth was roughly uniform across donors, and that assumption may not be true. According to a later analysis, most CMV-associated TCR beta chains appeared to be HLA-restricted, and the HLA associations seemed to be driven largely by CMV exposure. The cohort was sequenced for TCR beta chains only, and without alpha or paired-chain data the features that could be detected were limited. In a later analysis, HLA-associated TCR beta chains showed more clonal expansion and lower generation probabilities than non-associated chains that were equally common. A cluster of highly shared sequence variants was judged likely to be a technical artifact of the sequencing pipeline. A later analysis found that TCR association rates varied across HLA loci, with DRB1 alleles showing the most associated TCRs and HLA-C alleles the fewest. While some public TCRs were present in many individuals, most TCR sequences turned up only very rarely across donors. A later analysis associated approximately 17,000 TCR beta sequences with specific HLA alleles at a false discovery rate of 0.05. Because the 87-base-pair reads could not distinguish some IMGT-functional V segments, including TRBV6-2 and TRBV6-3, those segments were excluded. In vitro tests confirmed that a few of the cytomegalovirus-associated TCR beta chains recognize cytomegalovirus antigens. Seventeen rarely observed V segments, including chromosome 9 orphons, were excluded from the earlier analysis of 550 to 700 of the donors because counts were too low. An earlier analysis of approximately 530 of the donors showed that most TCR beta V segments appeared in productive rearrangements either about 87% or about 30% of the time, which broadly matched IMGT annotations. Strong co-occurrence of HLA alleles, especially DR and DQ, made assigning TCR associations to individual alleles difficult. Because HLA typing was missing for some donors at each locus, association tests included only the typed subset. The authors suggested that the approach could potentially be generalized to other disease states and immunological phenotypes. Correlated functional status among segregating V segments might be attributable to linkage disequilibrium, but an unknown experimental factor could not be ruled out. V-gene and J-gene trimming of TCR beta chains was associated with a missense DCLRE1C variant in a later genetic analysis, and the association was replicated in an independent cohort. A further reported finding was that TCR beta sequences accurately predicted the HLA-A and HLA-B alleles for most subjects in the first cohort.

On this clone: Its specific antigen is unknown. Base qualities are not recorded, but no much larger clone differs from it by a single base.

The cohort comprised some 730 healthy bone marrow donors. All cohort members were sampled while nominally healthy, although unrecorded immune exposures were likely present. The donor tested CMV seropositive and was one of the 289 seropositive cohort members. A peripheral blood sample was provided by each donor, and peripheral blood mononuclear cells were used for TCR beta sequencing. The Qiagen DNeasy Blood Extraction Kit was used to extract genomic DNA from the blood cell samples. Receptor libraries were prepared by the immunoSEQ multiplex PCR assay. A mixture of 60 forward primers for TCR Vbeta segments and 13 reverse primers for TCR Jbeta segments was used in the multiplex PCR. A multiplex PCR assay on genomic DNA amplified the CDR3 region of rearranged TCR beta genes. Amplified TCR beta libraries were sequenced as 87-base-pair reads on the Illumina HiSeq System. In the original analysis: A later analysis counted approximately 76 million unique TCR beta chains across the 666 repertoires, and approximately 11 million of these chains were shared by at least two donors. A nearest-neighbor algorithm error-corrected the raw reads and collapsed the reads into unique sequences, merging closely related sequences to remove PCR and sequencing errors. V, D and J gene segments were assigned by aligning CDR3 sequences to IMGT reference sequences. For a sequence to be retained, at least a six-nucleotide match to both a V gene segment and a J gene segment was required. Rearrangements were classified as productive when the CDR3 lacked stop codons and remained in frame with V and J, and all other rearrangements were classified as non-productive. CDR3 was defined according to IMGT convention as the region running from the second conserved V-encoded cysteine to the conserved J-encoded phenylalanine. The earlier analysis of more than 450 of the donors excluded sequences that lacked an unambiguous match to a single V gene segment. An earlier analysis of 587 of the donors called V segments functional above 56.7% productive rearrangements and segregating when the between-donor standard deviation exceeded 5%. A statistical classification framework was developed to diagnose cytomegalovirus status using the catalog of TCR beta chain sequences. A later analysis assigned V and J genes by comparing TCR nucleotide sequences with IMGT/GENE-DB human TR gene sequences. In a later analysis, CDR3 sequences and most-parsimonious VDJ recombination scenarios were assigned using the TCRdist pipeline. In a later analysis, each TCR beta chain was defined by its CDR3 amino acid sequence together with its V-gene family, and reads without a unique V-gene family were excluded. To address suspected cross-contamination and a sequencing artifact, a later analysis removed 450 to 700 highly shared, low-generation-probability nucleotide sequences. In a later analysis, a clonal expansion index was calculated for each public chain from normalized within-repertoire ranks of inferred template counts. Generation probabilities in a later analysis came from a VDJ recombination model fitted to out-of-frame rearrangements, and those results were checked against IGoR. A later analysis scored TCR-TCR, TCR-HLA and TCR-CMV co-occurrence with hypergeometric tests, applying a repertoire-size bias correction to TCR pairs. To estimate false discovery rates, a later analysis permuted the HLA or CMV assignments 20 times. In a later analysis, co-occurring TCRs were grouped with DBSCAN, and TCRdist sequence similarity was added when clustering was performed within HLA-allele-positive subsets. For co-occurrence clustering, repertoires with fewer than 30,000 or more than 120,000 public chains were excluded, along with roughly 5 repertoires with anomalous nucleotide sharing. TCRdb carries this immuneACCESS record with in-frame sequences only. Its versions omit some clonotypes, under half of them owing to an unresolved V gene in the studies checked, with the rest unexplained. The V and J calls and the clone size are those of that table, but D and trimming were determined from the DNA. This sample has some 120,000 clones in its table, and about 74% of those were observed once. Around 6.6% of the sample is in the top ten clones.

CDR3 length: 17 amino acids, cysteine to phenylalanine. Solely the CDR3 DNA is kept, with 51 bases framed from the first base. CDR1 SEHNR and CDR2 FQNEAQ are derived from the germline V gene (reference sequence). V and J lose 5 bases and 2 bases, and a span of 19 bases separates them. Sequencing used PBMCs. Recombination joined TRBV7-9 with TRBJ2-1; no D gene can be assigned with confidence. The sequence was obtained from a man between 35 and 55 years old in good health and CMV-seropositive. Read as DNA, the sequence is TGTGCCAGCAGCCTCGTCGCGTCAATCAAGCCCTACAATGAGCAGTTCTTC. The resulting protein is CASSLVASIKPYNEQFF.